This T cell receptor beta chain stems from a study of T-cell memory formation after mild COVID-19. Looking at the study overall: TCR clusters were largely donor specific. Overall study findings and caveats: Those CD4+ clones that contracted were mainly in CM and EM (CD8+ ones in EMRA). Among clones peaking at day 37 in the second wave, SARS-CoV-2 specificity remained unconfirmed.

MiXCR, applied by TCRdb to the 5' RACE reads, yields one record per CDR3 protein. The sample lists roughly 47,000 distinct CDR3 sequences, under 7.5% occurring once. With respect to this clonotype: Its antigen remains unidentified.

Deletions cut 1 base from V and 0 bases from J, with 7 bases between. The CDR3 length is 15 residues. Germline V gene data show CDR1 as ENHRY and CDR2 as SYGVKD. This chain connects TRBV10-3 to TRBJ1-5; D gene ambiguous. The TCR was taken from a man aged 18 to 35 who had mild COVID-19 (a few samples of this study predate the infection). Cell type and time point are not known. Sequencing input: PBMCs or a T cell subset sorted from them (not recorded which). For the CDR3, the DNA is TGTGCCATCAGTGAGTACAGCGATAGCAATCAGCCCCAGCATTTT. Protein sequence: CAISEYSDSNQPQHF.